The rows below give T cell receptor beta chains drawn from one sample of a study of identical twins. TCRdb called the 5' RACE reads again in MiXCR, with one record for every CDR3 protein. The table includes some 500,000 distinct CDR3 sequences, roughly 13% detected once. This sample also belongs to another study, concerning yellow fever vaccine responses in identical twins.

Material: CD4+ T cells sorted from blood. All receptors derive from a woman under 30 in good health. Both conserved end residues are part of each CDR3. A D gene is named only where the DNA matches it firmly. Not all rows give a size; the values are once, few, many and, for expanded clones, a class.

D: -; V: TRBV6-5; J: TRBJ2-7; size: -; CDR3: CASSYSQHLYEQYF; DNA: TGTGCCAGCAGTTACTCGCAACATCTCTACGAGCAGTACTTT
D: -; V: TRBV29-1; J: TRBJ2-2; size: few; CDR3: CSVQRGSMNTGELFF; DNA: TGCAGCGTCCAACGTGGCTCCATGAACACCGGGGAGCTGTTTTTT
D: -; V: TRBV7-3; J: TRBJ2-7; size: -; CDR3: CASSLMLGPRYEQYF; DNA: TGTGCCAGCAGCTTAATGTTGGGACCGCGGTACGAGCAGTACTTC
D: -; V: TRBV6-2/TRBV6-3; J: TRBJ2-1; size: few; CDR3: CASSEHGTSFF; DNA: TGTGCCAGCAGTGAACACGGGACCTCATTCTTC
D: -; V: TRBV5-1; J: TRBJ1-1; size: -; CDR3: CASSWGGLGTEAFF; DNA: TGCGCCAGCAGCTGGGGTGGTTTGGGCACTGAAGCTTTCTTT
D: TRBD1; V: TRBV27; J: TRBJ2-7; size: -; CDR3: CASSFLGTGSYEQYF; DNA: TGTGCCAGCAGTTTCCTCGGGACAGGGAGCTACGAGCAGTACTTC
D: -; V: TRBV19; J: TRBJ2-2; size: -; CDR3: CASSIRTAGTGELFF; DNA: TGTGCCAGTAGCATCCGGACAGCGGGCACCGGGGAGCTGTTTTTT
D: TRBD2; V: TRBV9; J: TRBJ2-5; size: many; CDR3: CASSVEQLAGGQETQYF; DNA: TGTGCCAGCAGCGTAGAACAATTAGCGGGTGGCCAAGAGACCCAGTACTTC
D: -; V: TRBV18; J: TRBJ2-1; size: few; CDR3: CASSPPGRGYNEQFF; DNA: TGTGCCAGCTCACCACCGGGACGGGGCTACAATGAGCAGTTCTTC
D: TRBD2; V: TRBV5-1; J: TRBJ2-7; size: few; CDR3: CASSLAGGRNEQYF; DNA: TGCGCCAGCAGCCTAGCGGGGGGGCGGAACGAGCAGTACTTC
D: -; V: TRBV28; J: TRBJ2-7; size: once; CDR3: CASSLFRVGDYEQYF; DNA: TGTGCCAGCAGTTTATTTCGGGTGGGAGACTACGAGCAGTACTTC
D: -; V: TRBV12-3/TRBV12-4; J: TRBJ2-2; size: many; CDR3: CASSFPVQSTGELFF; DNA: TGTGCCAGCAGTTTCCCCGTACAGAGCACCGGGGAGCTGTTTTTT
D: TRBD1; V: TRBV27; J: TRBJ2-7; size: -; CDR3: CASSSLWDRDYEQYF; DNA: TGTGCCAGCAGTTCCCTTTGGGACAGGGACTACGAGCAGTACTTC
D: -; V: TRBV6-2/TRBV6-3; J: TRBJ2-1; size: few; CDR3: CASRQTTLGRKNEQFF; DNA: TGTGCCAGCAGGCAAACGACACTAGGCAGAAAAAATGAGCAGTTCTTC